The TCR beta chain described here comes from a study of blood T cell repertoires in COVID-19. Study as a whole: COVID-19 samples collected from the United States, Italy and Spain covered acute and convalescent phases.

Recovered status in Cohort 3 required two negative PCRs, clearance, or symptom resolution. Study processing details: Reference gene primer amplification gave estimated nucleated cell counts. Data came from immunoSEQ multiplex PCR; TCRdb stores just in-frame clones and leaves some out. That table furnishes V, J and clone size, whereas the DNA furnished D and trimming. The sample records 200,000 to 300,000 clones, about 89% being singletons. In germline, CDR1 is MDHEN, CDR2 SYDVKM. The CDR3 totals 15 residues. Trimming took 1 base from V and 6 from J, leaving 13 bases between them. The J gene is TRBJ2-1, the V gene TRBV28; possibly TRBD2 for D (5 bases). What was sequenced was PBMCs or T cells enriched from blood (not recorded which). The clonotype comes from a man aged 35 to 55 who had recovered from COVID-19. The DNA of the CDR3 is TGTGCCAGCAGTTTATTGGCTAGCCCTGGCAATGAGCAGTTCTTC. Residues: CASSLLASPGNEQFF.